This record concerns one TCR beta chain sequence. Study processing details: The assay estimated nucleated cells by amplifying reference gene primers. The repertoire was sequenced with immunoSEQ multiplex PCR; TCRdb's copy has only in-frame clones and lacks some. D and trimming were read from the DNA, whereas the V and J calls and clone size are those reported in that table. Altogether 400,000 or so clones are present, about 90% being singletons, with the ten largest covering approximately 0.92%. This record comes from a study of blood T cell repertoires in COVID-19. About the study: Researchers got acute and convalescent COVID-19 samples from the United States, Italy and Spain. T cells, B-cell-depleted T cells, or PBMCs supplied cDNA or gDNA.

The CDR3 is made up of 14 amino acids. CDR1 and CDR2 (germline): MGHDK, SYGVNS. Trimming pared 5 bases from V and 2 bases from J, leaving 13 bases between. The clonotype was recovered from a man aged 18 to 29 with COVID-19, enrolled during active disease. The gene calls are TRBV25-1 and TRBJ2-7; weak D call: TRBD2 (5 bases). Material for sequencing was peripheral blood. The CDR3: CASSKGVVPYEQYF. As DNA, the CDR3 is TGTGCCAGCAGTAAGGGAGTGGTTCCCTACGAGCAGTACTTC.